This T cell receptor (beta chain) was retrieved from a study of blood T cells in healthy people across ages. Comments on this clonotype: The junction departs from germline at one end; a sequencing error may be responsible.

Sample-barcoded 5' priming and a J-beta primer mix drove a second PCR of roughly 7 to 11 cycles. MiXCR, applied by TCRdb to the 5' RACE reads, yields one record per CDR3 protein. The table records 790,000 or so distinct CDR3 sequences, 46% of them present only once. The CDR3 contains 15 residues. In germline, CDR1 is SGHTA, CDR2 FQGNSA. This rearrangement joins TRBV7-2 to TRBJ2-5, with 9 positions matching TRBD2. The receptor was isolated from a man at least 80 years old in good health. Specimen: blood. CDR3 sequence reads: CASGLTSGQGETQYF. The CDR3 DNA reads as TGTGCCAGCGGCTTGACTAGCGGTCAGGGGGAGACCCAGTACTTC.